This TCR beta chain was identified in a study of shared clonotypes between healthy human individuals. Study background: The donors, a couple of women and a few men, were aged 18 to 49. General observations from the study: A few donors had 4% to 5% of their naive CD4 clonotypes in common. Clonotype sharing across donors was expected to vary with sequencing depth.

Concerning this clone itself: Its antigen is not identified.

CDR3 length equals 13 residues. CDR1 is SGHAT and CDR2 is FQNNGV in the germline V gene. V was trimmed by 4 bases and J by 2 bases, leaving 9 bases between them. As handled by the study authors: Junction-only immunoSEQ sequences carried no quality scores, so filtering differed. Using immunoSEQ multiplex PCR, the repertoire was profiled, and TCRdb retains in-frame clones only, with some absent. Clone size and V and J calls were adopted from that table, with D and trimming inferred from the DNA. Here the sample spans about 770,000 clones, roughly 72% being singletons. The sample comprised memory CD4+ T cells sorted from blood. Regarding subset: CD45RA-negative fraction. This sequence joins TRBV11-2 and TRBJ2-7; D is possibly TRBD1 or TRBD2 (5 bases each). The source is a woman aged 25-40 years in good health. Here the CDR3 DNA reads TGTGCCAGCAGCTCCGGGACCCCCTACGAGCAGTACTTC. Residues: CASSSGTPYEQYF.